This is a list of T cell receptor beta chains from one sample in a study of OX40 agonist ivuxolimab in advanced cancers. Data came from immunoSEQ multiplex PCR; TCRdb stores just in-frame clones and leaves some out. The sample lists 65,000 to 80,000 clones, roughly 86% seen once, with roughly 0.77% in the top ten. The input for sequencing was CD4+ or CD8+ T cells sorted from blood, taken in a trial of the OX40 agonist ivuxolimab. All receptors derive from an adult with an advanced solid tumor such as melanoma, head and neck, liver or kidney cancer. CDR3s include the opening cysteine and the closing phenylalanine or tryptophan. A D gene is named only where the DNA matches it firmly. Clone size, where shown, is once, few, many, or a class for clones that have expanded.

V: TRBV19
D: TRBD2
J: TRBJ2-1
size: .
DNA: TGTGCCAGTAGTATAGTGGCGGGGGGAGCCTACAATGAGCAGTTCTTC
CDR3: CASSIVAGGAYNEQFF

V: TRBV7-6
D: TRBD2
J: TRBJ2-1
size: .
DNA: TGTGCCAGCAGCCCCAGCGGGGGAGGATACAATGAGCAGTTCTTC
CDR3: CASSPSGGGYNEQFF

V: TRBV7-2
D: .
J: TRBJ2-7
size: .
DNA: TGTGCCAGCAGCTTAGTAGTGGGAGGCAGCTCCTACGAGCAGTACTTC
CDR3: CASSLVVGGSSYEQYF

V: TRBV18
D: .
J: TRBJ2-5
size: .
DNA: TGTGCCAGCTCACCAGCGACTGGGGAGACCCAGTACTTC
CDR3: CASSPATGETQYF

V: TRBV6-5
D: .
J: TRBJ1-5
size: .
DNA: TGTGCCAGCAGTGACGGACGGGAGGGTCAGCCCCAGCATTTT
CDR3: CASSDGREGQPQHF

V: TRBV16
D: .
J: TRBJ1-5
size: .
DNA: TGTGCCAGCAGCCAATTAACGGGCAGTAGCAATCAGCCCCAGCATTTT
CDR3: CASSQLTGSSNQPQHF

V: TRBV5-1
D: .
J: TRBJ2-2
size: .
DNA: TGCGCCAGCAGCTTGGAGGGGACTCACACCGGGGAGCTGTTTTTT
CDR3: CASSLEGTHTGELFF

V: TRBV5-4
D: .
J: TRBJ1-4
size: .
DNA: TGTGCCAGCAGCTTAACAGCCACTAATGAAAAACTGTTTTTT
CDR3: CASSLTATNEKLFF

V: TRBV9
D: .
J: TRBJ1-3
size: .
DNA: TGTGCCAGCAGCATTAGGGGGGAGCCTGGAAACACCATATATTTT
CDR3: CASSIRGEPGNTIYF

V: TRBV15
D: TRBD1
J: TRBJ1-5
size: .
DNA: TGTGCCACCAGCAGAGATCCGGGACAGGGTAATCAGCCCCAGCATTTT
CDR3: CATSRDPGQGNQPQHF

V: TRBV4-1
D: .
J: TRBJ2-3
size: .
DNA: TGCGCCAGCAGCCATGGACTACCCACAGATACGCAGTATTTT
CDR3: CASSHGLPTDTQYF

V: TRBV11-2
D: TRBD2
J: TRBJ2-1
size: .
DNA: TGTGCCAGCAGCTCTGGACTAGGGTCGAGGTACAATGAGCAGTTCTTC
CDR3: CASSSGLGSRYNEQFF

V: TRBV7-9
D: TRBD2
J: TRBJ2-7
size: .
DNA: TGTGCCAGCAGCTTGTCATCCGCGGGAGGGCCAGGCGAGCAGTACTTC
CDR3: CASSLSSAGGPGEQYF

V: TRBV19
D: TRBD1
J: TRBJ2-3
size: .
DNA: TGTGCCAGTAGTCCTCTCCGGGACAGGGTAGAGGGTACGCAGTATTTT
CDR3: CASSPLRDRVEGTQYF

V: TRBV5-4
D: .
J: TRBJ2-1
size: .
DNA: TGTGCCAGCAGCTCCGTTGGGGCTAAGATGGGGGAGCAGTTCTTC
CDR3: CASSSVGAKMGEQFF

V: TRBV7-2
D: .
J: TRBJ2-1
size: .
DNA: TGTGCCAGCAGCTTAGTAGCAGTTGGGTACAATGAGCAGTTCTTC
CDR3: CASSLVAVGYNEQFF

V: TRBV6-5
D: .
J: TRBJ2-7
size: .
DNA: TGTGCCAGCATGGGACGAAACTACGAGCAGTACTTC
CDR3: CASMGRNYEQYF

V: TRBV6-5
D: .
J: TRBJ1-1
size: .
DNA: TGTGCCAGCAGAAGAAGGACTGAAGCTTTCTTT
CDR3: CASRRRTEAFF

V: TRBV28
D: .
J: TRBJ1-1
size: .
DNA: TGTGCCAGCACCTGGCGACAGACTGAAGCTTTCTTT
CDR3: CASTWRQTEAFF

V: TRBV10-1
D: .
J: TRBJ2-7
size: .
DNA: TGCGCCAGCAGTGATGGGGTAGCGGCTAACTCCTACGAGCAGTACTTC
CDR3: CASSDGVAANSYEQYF

V: TRBV6-5
D: .
J: TRBJ2-2
size: .
DNA: TGTGCCAGCCGGTGGAGTGACACCGGGGAGCTGTTTTTT
CDR3: CASRWSDTGELFF

V: TRBV5-1
D: TRBD1
J: TRBJ1-1
size: .
DNA: TGCGCCAGCAGCCGCTCGGAGGGGGCGGTCTTCACTGAAGCTTTCTTT
CDR3: CASSRSEGAVFTEAFF

V: TRBV30
D: .
J: TRBJ1-3
size: .
DNA: TGTGCCTGGAGTGTACGTCCCATCTCTGGAAACACCATATATTTT
CDR3: CAWSVRPISGNTIYF

V: TRBV5-4
D: .
J: TRBJ1-2
size: .
DNA: TGTGCCAGCAGCTCCGGTCCAGGCTACACCTTC
CDR3: CASSSGPGYTF

V: TRBV28
D: TRBD1
J: TRBJ1-5
size: .
DNA: TGTGCCAGCAGTTCGGCCACAGGGGGCTTACAGCCCCAGCATTTT
CDR3: CASSSATGGLQPQHF

V: TRBV27
D: .
J: TRBJ2-5
size: .
DNA: TGTGCCAGCAGTTTTCTACACCTGGAGACCCAGTACTTC
CDR3: CASSFLHLETQYF

V: TRBV14
D: .
J: TRBJ2-3
size: .
DNA: TGTGCCAGCAGCCAAGATCGGCGCCCTCGGGGTACGCAGTATTTT
CDR3: CASSQDRRPRGTQYF

V: TRBV7-3
D: TRBD1
J: TRBJ2-5
size: .
DNA: TGTGCCAGCAGCCTGGACAGGGGGCAAGAGACCCAGTACTTC
CDR3: CASSLDRGQETQYF

V: TRBV6-1
D: TRBD1
J: TRBJ2-7
size: once
DNA: TGTGCCAGCAGGGCGACAGGGGAGGACGAGCAGTACTTC
CDR3: CASRATGEDEQYF

V: TRBV11-2
D: .
J: TRBJ2-7
size: .
DNA: TGTGCCAGCAGCCAACAGGTCTGGGATCTTTACGAGCAGTACTTC
CDR3: CASSQQVWDLYEQYF

V: TRBV30
D: .
J: TRBJ1-1
size: .
DNA: TGTGCCTGGAGATCTTCGACAGTGAACACTGAAGCTTTCTTT
CDR3: CAWRSSTVNTEAFF

V: TRBV7-2
D: .
J: TRBJ1-5
size: .
DNA: TGTGCCAGCAGCTCCGTATACAGTAGCAATCAGCCCCAGCATTTT
CDR3: CASSSVYSSNQPQHF

V: TRBV30
D: .
J: TRBJ2-5
size: .
DNA: TGTGCCTGGAGTGTACGCGTTTCCCCGGGAGTAAAAGAGACCCAGTACTTC
CDR3: CAWSVRVSPGVKETQYF

V: TRBV11-2
D: .
J: TRBJ2-1
size: .
DNA: TGTGCCAGCAGCTTAGATCGAGCGGGTGGAATCAATGAGCAGTTCTTC
CDR3: CASSLDRAGGINEQFF

V: TRBV28
D: TRBD1
J: TRBJ1-5
size: .
DNA: TGTGCCGCCAGGGGGCAAGTTCAGCCCCAGCATTTT
CDR3: CAARGQVQPQHF

V: TRBV28
D: .
J: TRBJ2-2
size: .
DNA: TGTGCCACGGTACGACCCGGGGAGCTGTTTTTT
CDR3: CATVRPGELFF

V: TRBV6-6
D: .
J: TRBJ1-6
size: .
DNA: TGTGCCAGCACTCAACAGGGTTTGAATTCACCCCTCCACTTT
CDR3: CASTQQGLNSPLHF

V: TRBV6-1
D: TRBD1
J: TRBJ2-7
size: once
DNA: TGTGCCAGCAGCGACAGGGGGAATTACGAGCAGTACTTC
CDR3: CASSDRGNYEQYF

V: TRBV9
D: .
J: TRBJ2-1
size: .
DNA: TGTGCCAGCAGCGTACTCGGACAGTCCCAGGGTGAGCAGTTCTTC
CDR3: CASSVLGQSQGEQFF

V: TRBV9
D: TRBD1
J: TRBJ2-2
size: .
DNA: TGTGCCAGCAGTATGACCAACAGGGGCCTCACCGGGGAGCTGTTTTTT
CDR3: CASSMTNRGLTGELFF

V: TRBV19
D: TRBD1
J: TRBJ1-5
size: .
DNA: TGTGCCAGTAGCCTTACAGGGGGGCGCAATCAGCCCCAGCATTTT
CDR3: CASSLTGGRNQPQHF

V: TRBV5-6
D: TRBD1
J: TRBJ2-6
size: .
DNA: TGTGCCAGCAGCTATCGACAGGGGGTTTTCTCTGGGGCCAACGTCCTGACTTTC
CDR3: CASSYRQGVFSGANVLTF

V: TRBV5-1
D: TRBD1
J: TRBJ2-3
size: .
DNA: TGCGCCAGCAGCTTGGCACAGGGGATAGCAGATACGCAGTATTTT
CDR3: CASSLAQGIADTQYF

V: TRBV18
D: TRBD2
J: TRBJ2-7
size: .
DNA: TGTGCCAGCTCGCTCCTAGCGGGAGATCAGTACTTC
CDR3: CASSLLAGDQYF

V: TRBV28
D: .
J: TRBJ1-1
size: .
DNA: TGTGCCAGCAGTTTATCTGGGGGCGCGGTGACCACTGAAGCTTTCTTT
CDR3: CASSLSGGAVTTEAFF

V: TRBV6-5
D: .
J: TRBJ2-7
size: .
DNA: TGTGCCAGCAGCTCAACAGGGTACCACGAGCAGTACTTC
CDR3: CASSSTGYHEQYF

V: TRBV29-1
D: .
J: TRBJ2-2
size: .
DNA: TGCAGCGTTTCCCGGGTCCAAGGCGGGGAGCTGTTTTTT
CDR3: CSVSRVQGGELFF

V: TRBV5-5
D: .
J: TRBJ2-7
size: .
DNA: TGTGCCAGCAGCCCCTCCCTTTACGAGCAGTACTTC
CDR3: CASSPSLYEQYF

V: TRBV18
D: .
J: TRBJ2-3
size: .
DNA: TGTGCCAGCTCACTCGGACTCCCAGATACGCAGTATTTT
CDR3: CASSLGLPDTQYF

V: TRBV6-1
D: .
J: TRBJ1-1
size: .
DNA: TGTGCCAGCAGTGAAGGGAGATCGGAGGCTTTCTTT
CDR3: CASSEGRSEAFF

V: TRBV6-5
D: .
J: TRBJ1-1
size: .
DNA: TGTGCCAGCAGCAGGGGGAACACTGAAGCTTTCTTT
CDR3: CASSRGNTEAFF

V: TRBV28
D: .
J: TRBJ1-2
size: .
DNA: TGTGCCAGCCGAGTCCCGACCCGCTATGGCTACACCTTC
CDR3: CASRVPTRYGYTF

V: TRBV5-1
D: TRBD1
J: TRBJ2-5
size: .
DNA: TGCGCCAGCAGCTTGGACGGGACAGATAATTGGACCCAGTACTTC
CDR3: CASSLDGTDNWTQYF

V: TRBV5-6
D: TRBD2
J: TRBJ2-3
size: .
DNA: TGTGCCAGCAGCTTGGCGGGGCGGGAGCGCGCAGATACGCAGTATTTT
CDR3: CASSLAGRERADTQYF

V: TRBV28
D: .
J: TRBJ1-2
size: .
DNA: TGTGCCAGCAGTTTTGGTCAGCTCTATGGCTACACCTTC
CDR3: CASSFGQLYGYTF

V: TRBV18
D: .
J: TRBJ2-3
size: .
DNA: TGTGCCAGCTCACCCAGCACAGATACGCAGTATTTT
CDR3: CASSPSTDTQYF

V: TRBV28
D: .
J: TRBJ2-1
size: .
DNA: TGTGCCAGCAGTTTCTCCCTACGGAATGAGCAGTTCTTC
CDR3: CASSFSLRNEQFF

V: TRBV6-5
D: .
J: TRBJ2-7
size: .
DNA: TGTGCCAGCAGACAGCGTAGGAGCTCCTACGAGCAGTACTTC
CDR3: CASRQRRSSYEQYF

V: TRBV27
D: .
J: TRBJ2-7
size: .
DNA: TGTGCCAGCACACCTTATTCGGGGAGCGCCTACGAGCAGTACTTC
CDR3: CASTPYSGSAYEQYF

V: TRBV7-2
D: TRBD1
J: TRBJ2-1
size: .
DNA: TGTGCCAGCAGCTTATACCAGGGGGCTAACAATGAGCAGTTCTTC
CDR3: CASSLYQGANNEQFF